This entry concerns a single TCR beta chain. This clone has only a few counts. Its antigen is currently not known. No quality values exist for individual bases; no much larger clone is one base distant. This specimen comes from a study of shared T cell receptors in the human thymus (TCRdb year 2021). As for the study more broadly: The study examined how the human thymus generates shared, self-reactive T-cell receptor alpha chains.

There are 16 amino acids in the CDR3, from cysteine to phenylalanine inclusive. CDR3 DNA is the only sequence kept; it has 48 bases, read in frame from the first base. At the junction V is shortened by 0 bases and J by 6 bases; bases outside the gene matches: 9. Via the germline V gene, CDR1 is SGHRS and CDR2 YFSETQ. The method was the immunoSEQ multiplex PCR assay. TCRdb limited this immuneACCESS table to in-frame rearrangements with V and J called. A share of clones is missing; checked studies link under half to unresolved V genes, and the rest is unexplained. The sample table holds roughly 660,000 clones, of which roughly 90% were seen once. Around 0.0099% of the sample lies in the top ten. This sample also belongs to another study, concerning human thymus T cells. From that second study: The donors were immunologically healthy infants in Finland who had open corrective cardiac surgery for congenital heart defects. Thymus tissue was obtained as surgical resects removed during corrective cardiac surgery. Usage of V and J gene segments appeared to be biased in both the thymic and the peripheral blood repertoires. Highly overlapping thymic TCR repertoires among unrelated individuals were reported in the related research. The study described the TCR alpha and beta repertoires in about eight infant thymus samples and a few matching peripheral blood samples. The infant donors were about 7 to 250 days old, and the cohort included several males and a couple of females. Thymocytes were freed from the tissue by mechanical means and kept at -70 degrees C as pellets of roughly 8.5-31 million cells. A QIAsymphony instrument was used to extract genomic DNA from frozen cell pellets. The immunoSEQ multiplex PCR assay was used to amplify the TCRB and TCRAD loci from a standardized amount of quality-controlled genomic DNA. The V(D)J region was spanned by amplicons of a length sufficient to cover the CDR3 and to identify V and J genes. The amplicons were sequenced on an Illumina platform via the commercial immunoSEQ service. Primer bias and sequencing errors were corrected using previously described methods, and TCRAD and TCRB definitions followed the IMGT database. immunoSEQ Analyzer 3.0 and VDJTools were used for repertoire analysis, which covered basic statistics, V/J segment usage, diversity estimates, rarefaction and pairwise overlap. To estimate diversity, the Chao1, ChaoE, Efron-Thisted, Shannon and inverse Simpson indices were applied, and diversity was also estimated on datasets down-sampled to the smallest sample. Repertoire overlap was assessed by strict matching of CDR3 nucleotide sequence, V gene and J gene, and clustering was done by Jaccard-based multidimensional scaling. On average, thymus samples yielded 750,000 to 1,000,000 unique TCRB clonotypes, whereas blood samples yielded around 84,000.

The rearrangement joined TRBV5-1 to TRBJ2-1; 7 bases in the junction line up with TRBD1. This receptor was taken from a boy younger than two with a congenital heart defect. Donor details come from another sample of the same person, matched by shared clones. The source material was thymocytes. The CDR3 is CASSLAGEGAPNEQFF. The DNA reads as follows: TGCGCCAGCAGCTTGGCCGGAGAGGGGGCCCCCAATGAGCAGTTCTTC.